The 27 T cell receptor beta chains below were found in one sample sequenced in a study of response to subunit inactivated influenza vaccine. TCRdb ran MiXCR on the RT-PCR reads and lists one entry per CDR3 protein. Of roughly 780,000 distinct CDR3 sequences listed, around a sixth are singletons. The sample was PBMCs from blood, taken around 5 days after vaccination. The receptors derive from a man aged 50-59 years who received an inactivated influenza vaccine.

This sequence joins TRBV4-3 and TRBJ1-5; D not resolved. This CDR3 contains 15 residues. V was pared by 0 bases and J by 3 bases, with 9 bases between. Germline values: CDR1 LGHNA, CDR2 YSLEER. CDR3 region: CASSQDGQVNQPQHF. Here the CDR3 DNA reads TGCGCCAGCAGCCAAGATGGGCAGGTCAATCAGCCCCAGCATTTT.

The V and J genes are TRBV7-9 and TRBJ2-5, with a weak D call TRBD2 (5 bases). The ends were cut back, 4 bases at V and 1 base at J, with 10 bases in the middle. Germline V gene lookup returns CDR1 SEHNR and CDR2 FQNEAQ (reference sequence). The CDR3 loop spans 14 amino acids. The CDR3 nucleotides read TGTGCCAGCAGCTCTACTAGGGCCCAAGAGACCCAGTACTTC. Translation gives CASSSTRAQETQYF.

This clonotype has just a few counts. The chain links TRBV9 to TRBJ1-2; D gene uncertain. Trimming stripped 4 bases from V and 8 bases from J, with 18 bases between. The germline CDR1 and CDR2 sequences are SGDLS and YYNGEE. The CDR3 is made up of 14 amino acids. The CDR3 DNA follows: TGTGCCAGCAGCAGGGATTCCCCATCGGAAGGCTACACCTTC. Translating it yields CASSRDSPSEGYTF.

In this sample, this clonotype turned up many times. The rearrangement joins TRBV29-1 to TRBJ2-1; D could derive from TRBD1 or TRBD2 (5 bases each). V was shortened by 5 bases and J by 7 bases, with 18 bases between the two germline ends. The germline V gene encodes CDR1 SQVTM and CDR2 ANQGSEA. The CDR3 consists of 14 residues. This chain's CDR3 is CSVTPGTRINEQFF. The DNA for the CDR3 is TGCAGCGTTACTCCGGGGACCCGGATAAATGAGCAGTTCTTC.

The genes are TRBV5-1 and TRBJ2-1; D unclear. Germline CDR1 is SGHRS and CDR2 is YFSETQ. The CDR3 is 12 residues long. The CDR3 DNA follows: TGCGCTTCAAAACCAGACGGACGTATGGAGTTCTTC. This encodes CASKPDGRMEFF.

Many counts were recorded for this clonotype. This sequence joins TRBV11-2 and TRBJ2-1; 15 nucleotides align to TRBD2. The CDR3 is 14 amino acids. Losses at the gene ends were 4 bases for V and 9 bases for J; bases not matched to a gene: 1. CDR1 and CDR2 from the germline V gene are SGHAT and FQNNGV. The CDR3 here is CASSSGLAGGEQFF. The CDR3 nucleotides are TGTGCCAGCAGCTCGGGACTAGCGGGAGGTGAGCAGTTCTTC.

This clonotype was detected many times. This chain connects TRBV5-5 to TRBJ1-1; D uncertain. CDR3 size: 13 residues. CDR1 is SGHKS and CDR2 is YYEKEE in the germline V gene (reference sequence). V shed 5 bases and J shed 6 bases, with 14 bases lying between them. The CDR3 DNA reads TGTGCCAGCAGGGAGGAAAGGAGTGCTGAAGCTTTCTTT. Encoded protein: CASREERSAEAFF. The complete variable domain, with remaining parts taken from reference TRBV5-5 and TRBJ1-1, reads DAGVTQSPTHLIKTRGQQVTLRCSPISGHKSVSWYQQVLGQGPQFIFQYYEKEERGRGNFPDRFSARQFPNYSSELNVNALLLGDSALYLCASREERSAEAFFGQGTRLTVV.

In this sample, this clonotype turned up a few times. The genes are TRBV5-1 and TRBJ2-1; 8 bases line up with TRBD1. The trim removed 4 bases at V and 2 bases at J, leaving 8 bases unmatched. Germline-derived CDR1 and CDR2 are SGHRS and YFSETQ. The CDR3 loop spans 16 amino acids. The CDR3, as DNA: TGCGCCAGCAGCCTTGGGGGACAGGCCCCCTACAATGAGCAGTTCTTC. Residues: CASSLGGQAPYNEQFF.

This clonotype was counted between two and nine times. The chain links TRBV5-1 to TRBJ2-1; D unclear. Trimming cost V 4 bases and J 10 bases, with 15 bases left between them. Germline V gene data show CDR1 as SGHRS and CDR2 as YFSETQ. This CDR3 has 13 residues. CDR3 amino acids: CASSPDSLREQFF. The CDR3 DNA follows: TGCGCCAGCAGCCCGGATAGCCTCCGGGAGCAGTTCTTC.

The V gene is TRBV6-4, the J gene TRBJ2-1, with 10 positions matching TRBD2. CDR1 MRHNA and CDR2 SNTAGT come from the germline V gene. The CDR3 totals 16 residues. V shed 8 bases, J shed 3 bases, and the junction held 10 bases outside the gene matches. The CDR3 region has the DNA TGTGCCAGCTGTAACCGAAGGACTAGCGGCTACAATGAGCAGTTCTTC. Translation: CASCNRRTSGYNEQFF.

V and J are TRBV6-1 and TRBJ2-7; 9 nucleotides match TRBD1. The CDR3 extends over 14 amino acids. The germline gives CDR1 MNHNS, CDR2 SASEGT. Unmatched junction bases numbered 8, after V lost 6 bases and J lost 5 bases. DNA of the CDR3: TGTGCCAGCAGGAAAGGGACAGGGATGGACGAGCAGTACTTC. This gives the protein CASRKGTGMDEQYF.

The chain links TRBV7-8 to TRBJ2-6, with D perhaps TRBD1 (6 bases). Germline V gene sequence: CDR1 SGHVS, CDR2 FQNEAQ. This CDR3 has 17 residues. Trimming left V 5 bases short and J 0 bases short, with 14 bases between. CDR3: CASSAVTGISGANVLTF. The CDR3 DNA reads TGTGCCAGCAGCGCCGTTACAGGGATCTCTGGGGCCAACGTCCTGACTTTC.

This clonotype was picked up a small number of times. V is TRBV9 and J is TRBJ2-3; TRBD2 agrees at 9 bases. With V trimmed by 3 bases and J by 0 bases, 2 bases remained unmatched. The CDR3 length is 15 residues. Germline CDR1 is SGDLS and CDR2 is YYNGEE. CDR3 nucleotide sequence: TGTGCCAGCAGCGACCTAGCGGGGAGCACAGATACGCAGTATTTT. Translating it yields CASSDLAGSTDTQYF.

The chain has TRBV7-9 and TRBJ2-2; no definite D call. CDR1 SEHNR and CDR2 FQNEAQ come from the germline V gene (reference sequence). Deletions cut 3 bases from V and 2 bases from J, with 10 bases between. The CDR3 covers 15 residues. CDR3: CASSFTSPNTGELFF. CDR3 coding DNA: TGTGCCAGCAGCTTCACCAGTCCTAACACCGGGGAGCTGTTTTTT.

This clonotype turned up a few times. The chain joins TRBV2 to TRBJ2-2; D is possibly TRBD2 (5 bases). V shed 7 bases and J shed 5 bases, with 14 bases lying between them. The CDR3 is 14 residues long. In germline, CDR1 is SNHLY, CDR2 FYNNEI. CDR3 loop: CASTTRGGTGELFF. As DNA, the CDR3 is TGTGCCAGCACCACGCGAGGAGGAACCGGGGAGCTGTTTTTT.

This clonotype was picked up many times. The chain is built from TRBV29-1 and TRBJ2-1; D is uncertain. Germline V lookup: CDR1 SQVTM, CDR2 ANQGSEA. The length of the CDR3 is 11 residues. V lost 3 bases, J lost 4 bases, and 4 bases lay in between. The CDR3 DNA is TGCAGCGTTGACGTGTACAATGAGCAGTTCTTC. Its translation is CSVDVYNEQFF.

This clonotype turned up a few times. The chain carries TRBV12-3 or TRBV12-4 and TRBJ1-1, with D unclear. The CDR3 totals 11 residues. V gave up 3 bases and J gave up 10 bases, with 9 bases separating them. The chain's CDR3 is CASSFPPGAFF. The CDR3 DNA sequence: TGTGCCAGCAGTTTCCCCCCAGGAGCTTTCTTT.

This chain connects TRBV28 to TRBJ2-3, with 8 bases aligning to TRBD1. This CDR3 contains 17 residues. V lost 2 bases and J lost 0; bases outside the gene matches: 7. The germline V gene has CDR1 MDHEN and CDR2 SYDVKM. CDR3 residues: CASSLGVRDRSTDTQYF. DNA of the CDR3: TGTGCCAGCAGTTTAGGGGTACGGGACAGGAGCACAGATACGCAGTATTTT. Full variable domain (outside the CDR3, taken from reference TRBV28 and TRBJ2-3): DVKVTQSSRYLVKRTGEKVFLECVQDMDHENMFWYRQDPGLGLRLIYFSYDVKMKEKGDIPEGYSVSREKKERFSLILESASTNQTSMYLCASSLGVRDRSTDTQYFGPGTRLTVL.

CDR3 in amino acids: CASSYASLAGVSGTQYF. Here the CDR3 DNA reads TGTGCCAGCAGTTACGCCTCCTTAGCGGGAGTTTCTGGGACCCAGTACTTC. The chain joins TRBV6-2 or TRBV6-3 to TRBJ2-5, with TRBD2 identical over 9 bases. Germline CDR1 MNHEY, CDR2 SVGEGT. J lost 7 bases, V lost 2 bases, and 14 bases had no gene match. CDR3 length: 17 amino acids.

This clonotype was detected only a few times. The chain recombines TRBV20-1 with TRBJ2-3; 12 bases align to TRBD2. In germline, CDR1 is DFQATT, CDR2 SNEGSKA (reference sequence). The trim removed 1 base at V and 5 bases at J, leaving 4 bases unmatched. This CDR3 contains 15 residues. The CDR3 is CSARVLAGGVDTQYF. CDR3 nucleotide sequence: TGCAGTGCTAGAGTACTAGCGGGAGGAGTAGATACGCAGTATTTT.

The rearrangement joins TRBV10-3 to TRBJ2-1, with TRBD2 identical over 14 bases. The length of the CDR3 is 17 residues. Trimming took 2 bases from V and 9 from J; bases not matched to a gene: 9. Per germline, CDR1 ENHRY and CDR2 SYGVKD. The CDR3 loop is CAISEPTGTSGRSEQFF. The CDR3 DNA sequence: TGTGCCATCAGTGAGCCTACCGGGACTAGCGGGAGAAGTGAGCAGTTCTTC.

For the CDR3, the DNA is TGTGCCACCAGTGATTCCAGGACAGGGCTCGTACACGAGCAGTACTTC. Its protein product is CATSDSRTGLVHEQYF. V is TRBV24-1 and J is TRBJ2-7; 8 nucleotides align to TRBD1. The CDR3 consists of 16 residues. Trimming removed 2 bases from V and 5 bases from J; junction bases left unmatched: 10. Germline V lookup: CDR1 KGHDR, CDR2 SFDVKD.

The CDR3 bases are TGCAGTGCCGAGGGAGACAATCAGCCCCAGCATTTT. Its translation is CSAEGDNQPQHF. The V and J genes are TRBV20-1 and TRBJ1-5, with D unresolved. CDR3 size: 12 residues. Trimming removed 6 bases from V and 3 bases from J, with 9 bases in between. CDR1 and CDR2 from the germline V gene are DFQATT and SNEGSKA (reference sequence).

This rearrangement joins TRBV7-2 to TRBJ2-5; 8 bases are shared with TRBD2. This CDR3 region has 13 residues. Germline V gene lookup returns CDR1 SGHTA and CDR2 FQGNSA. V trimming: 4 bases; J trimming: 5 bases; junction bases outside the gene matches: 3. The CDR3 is CASSSVAGETQYF. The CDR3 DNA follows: TGTGCCAGCAGCTCCGTAGCGGGGGAGACCCAGTACTTC.

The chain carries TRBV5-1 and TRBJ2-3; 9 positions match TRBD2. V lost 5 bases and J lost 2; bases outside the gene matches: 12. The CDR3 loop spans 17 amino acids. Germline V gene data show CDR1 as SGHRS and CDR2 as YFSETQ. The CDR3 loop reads CASSLARLAGITDTQYF. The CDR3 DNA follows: TGCGCCAGCAGTCTGGCGCGGCTAGCGGGGATCACAGATACGCAGTATTTT.

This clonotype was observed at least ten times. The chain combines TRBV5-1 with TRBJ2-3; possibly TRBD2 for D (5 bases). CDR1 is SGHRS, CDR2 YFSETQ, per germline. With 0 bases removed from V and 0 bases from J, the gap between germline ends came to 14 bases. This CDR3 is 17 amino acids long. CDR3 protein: CASSLEGRGSSTDTQYF. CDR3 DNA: TGCGCCAGCAGCTTGGAGGGAAGAGGGTCTAGCACAGATACGCAGTATTTT.

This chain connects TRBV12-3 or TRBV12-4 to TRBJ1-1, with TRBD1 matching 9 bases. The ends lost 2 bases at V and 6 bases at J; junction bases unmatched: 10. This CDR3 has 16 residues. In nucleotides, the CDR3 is TGTGCCAGCAGTTTAAACTCGGGACAGGGCAATCCTGAAGCTTTCTTT. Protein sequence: CASSLNSGQGNPEAFF.